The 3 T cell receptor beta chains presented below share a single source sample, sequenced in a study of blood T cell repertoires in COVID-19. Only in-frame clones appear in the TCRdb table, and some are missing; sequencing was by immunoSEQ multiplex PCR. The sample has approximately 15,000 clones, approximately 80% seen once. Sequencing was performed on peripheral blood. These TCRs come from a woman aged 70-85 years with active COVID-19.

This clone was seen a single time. As DNA, the CDR3 is TGTGCCAGCACACCGCGGGGGGGACTGTGGCCCCAGCATTTT. Translated: CASTPRGGLWPQHF. This chain links TRBV28 with TRBJ1-5; TRBD1 might be the D (5 bases). Germline lookup yields CDR1 MDHEN and CDR2 SYDVKM. Trimming cost V 7 bases and J 9 bases, with 19 bases left between them. The CDR3 is 14 residues long. The full variable domain, in which reference TRBV28 and TRBJ1-5 provide the parts outside the CDR3, is DVKVTQSSRYLVKRTGEKVFLECVQDMDHENMFWYRQDPGLGLRLIYFSYDVKMKEKGDIPEGYSVSREKKERFSLILESASTNQTSMYLCASTPRGGLWPQHFGDGTRLSIL.

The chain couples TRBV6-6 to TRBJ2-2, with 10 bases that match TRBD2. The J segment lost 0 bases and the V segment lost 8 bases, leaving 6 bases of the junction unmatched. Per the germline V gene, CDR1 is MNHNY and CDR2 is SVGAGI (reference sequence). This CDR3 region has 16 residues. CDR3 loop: CASRLAGVANTGELFF. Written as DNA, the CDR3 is TGTGCCAGCCGTCTAGCGGGGGTCGCGAACACCGGGGAGCTGTTTTTT.

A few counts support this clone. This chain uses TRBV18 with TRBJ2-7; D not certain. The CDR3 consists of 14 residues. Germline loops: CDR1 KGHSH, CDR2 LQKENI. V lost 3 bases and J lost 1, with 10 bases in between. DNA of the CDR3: TGTGCCAGCTCACCTACTGTGGAGTCCTACGAGCAGTACTTC. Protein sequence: CASSPTVESYEQYF.